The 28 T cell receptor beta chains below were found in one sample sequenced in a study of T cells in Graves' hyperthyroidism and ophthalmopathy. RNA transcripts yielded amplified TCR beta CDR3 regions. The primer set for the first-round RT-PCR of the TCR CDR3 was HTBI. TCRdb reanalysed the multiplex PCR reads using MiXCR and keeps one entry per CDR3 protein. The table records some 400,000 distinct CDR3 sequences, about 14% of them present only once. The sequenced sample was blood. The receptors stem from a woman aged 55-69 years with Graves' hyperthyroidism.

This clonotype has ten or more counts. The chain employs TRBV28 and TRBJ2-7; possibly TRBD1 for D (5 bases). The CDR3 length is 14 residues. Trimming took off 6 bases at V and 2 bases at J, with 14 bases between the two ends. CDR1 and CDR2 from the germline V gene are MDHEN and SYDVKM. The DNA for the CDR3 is TGTGCCAGCAGAAGGACAATCGAGCCCTACGAGCAGTACTTC. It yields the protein CASRRTIEPYEQYF. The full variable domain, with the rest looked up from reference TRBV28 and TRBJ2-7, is DVKVTQSSRYLVKRTGEKVFLECVQDMDHENMFWYRQDPGLGLRLIYFSYDVKMKEKGDIPEGYSVSREKKERFSLILESASTNQTSMYLCASRRTIEPYEQYFGPGTRLTVT.

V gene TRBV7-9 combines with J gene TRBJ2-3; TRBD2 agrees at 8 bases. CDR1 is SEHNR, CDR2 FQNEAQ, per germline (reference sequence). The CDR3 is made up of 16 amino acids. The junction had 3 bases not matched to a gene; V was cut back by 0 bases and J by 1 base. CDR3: CASSLARGLGTDTQYF. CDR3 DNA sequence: TGTGCCAGCAGCTTAGCTCGGGGACTAGGCACAGATACGCAGTATTTT. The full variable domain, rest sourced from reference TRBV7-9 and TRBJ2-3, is DTGVSQNPRHKITKRGQNVTFRCDPISEHNRLYWYRQTLGQGPEFLTYFQNEAQLEKSRLLSDRFSAERPKGSFSTLEIQRTEQGDSAMYLCASSLARGLGTDTQYFGPGTRLTVL.

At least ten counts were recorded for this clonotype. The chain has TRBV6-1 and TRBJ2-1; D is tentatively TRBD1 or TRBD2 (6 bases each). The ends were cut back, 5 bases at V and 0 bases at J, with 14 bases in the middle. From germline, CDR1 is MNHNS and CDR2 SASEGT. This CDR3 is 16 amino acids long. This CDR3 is CASSNPGAGSYNEQFF. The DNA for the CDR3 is TGTGCCAGCAGTAACCCGGGGGCGGGCTCCTACAATGAGCAGTTCTTC.

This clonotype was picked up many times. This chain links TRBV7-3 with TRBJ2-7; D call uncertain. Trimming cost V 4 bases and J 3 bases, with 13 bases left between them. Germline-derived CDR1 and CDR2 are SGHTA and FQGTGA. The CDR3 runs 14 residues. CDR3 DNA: TGTGCCAGCAGCTCAACCGGACGGTTCTACGAGCAGTACTTC. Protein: CASSSTGRFYEQYF.

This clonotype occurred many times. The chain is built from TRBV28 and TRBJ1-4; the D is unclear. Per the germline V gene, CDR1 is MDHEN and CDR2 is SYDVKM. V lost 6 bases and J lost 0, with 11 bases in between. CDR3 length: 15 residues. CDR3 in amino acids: CASSKQTATNEKLFF. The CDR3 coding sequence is TGTGCCAGCAGCAAACAGACGGCAACTAATGAAAAACTGTTTTTT.

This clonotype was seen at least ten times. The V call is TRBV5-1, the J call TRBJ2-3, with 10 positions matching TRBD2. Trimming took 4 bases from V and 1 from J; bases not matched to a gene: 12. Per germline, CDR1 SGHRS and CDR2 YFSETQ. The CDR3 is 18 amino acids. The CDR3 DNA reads TGCGCCAGCAGCATGCGGACTAGCGGAGCCTATGGCACAGATACGCAGTATTTT. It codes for CASSMRTSGAYGTDTQYF.

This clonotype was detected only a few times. DNA for the CDR3: TGTGCTAGTGGTTTGTTTTACACCGGGGAGCTGTTTTTT. This gives the protein CASGLFYTGELFF. The chain carries TRBV12-5 and TRBJ2-2; D ambiguous. V was clipped by 2 bases and J by 3 bases, with 4 bases between them. CDR1 LGHNT and CDR2 FRNRAP come from the germline V gene. CDR3 length: 13 residues.

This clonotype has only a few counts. The CDR3 DNA reads as TGCAGTGCTACCGGGGGACGGGGGCTATCTAACTATGGCTACACCTTC. Translated: CSATGGRGLSNYGYTF. V usage is TRBV20-1 and J usage is TRBJ1-2, with a weak D call TRBD1 (6 bases). Germline values: CDR1 DFQATT, CDR2 SNEGSKA (reference sequence). V was cut by 4 bases and J by 0 bases, with 18 bases left in between. The CDR3 has 16 residues.

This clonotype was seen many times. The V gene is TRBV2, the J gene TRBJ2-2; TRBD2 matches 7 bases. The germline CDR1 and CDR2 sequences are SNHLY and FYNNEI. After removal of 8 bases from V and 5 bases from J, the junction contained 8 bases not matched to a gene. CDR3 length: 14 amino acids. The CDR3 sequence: CASGRLARTGELFF. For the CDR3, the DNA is TGTGCCAGCGGTCGACTAGCCAGAACCGGGGAGCTGTTTTTT.

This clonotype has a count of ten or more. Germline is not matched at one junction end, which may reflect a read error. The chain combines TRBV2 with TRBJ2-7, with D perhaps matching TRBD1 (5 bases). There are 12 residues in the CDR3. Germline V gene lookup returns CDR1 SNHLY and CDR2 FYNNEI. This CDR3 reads CASRGDSFEEYF. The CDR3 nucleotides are TGTGCCAGCAGGGGCGACAGCTTCGAGGAGTACTTC.

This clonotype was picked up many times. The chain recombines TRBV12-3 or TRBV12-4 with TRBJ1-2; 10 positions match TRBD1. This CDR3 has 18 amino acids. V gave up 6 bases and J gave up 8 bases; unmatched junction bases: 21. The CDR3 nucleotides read TGTGCCAGCAGACGGCCCGGGACAGGGGCGCGCCTTGGGGGGGGCTACACCTTC. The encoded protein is CASRRPGTGARLGGGYTF.

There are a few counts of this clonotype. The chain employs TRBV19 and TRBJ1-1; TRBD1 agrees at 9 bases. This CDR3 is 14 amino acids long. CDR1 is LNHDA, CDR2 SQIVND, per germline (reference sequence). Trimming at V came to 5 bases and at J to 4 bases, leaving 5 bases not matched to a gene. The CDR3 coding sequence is TGTGCCAGTAGTCCACAGGGGGCAGTCACTGAAGCTTTCTTT. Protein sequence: CASSPQGAVTEAFF.

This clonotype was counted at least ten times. The CDR3 nucleotides read TGTGCTAGTATCCGCAGTGGGAGCCAAAAGACGGAGACCCAGTACTTC. Its protein is CASIRSGSQKTETQYF. This chain joins TRBV7-9 and TRBJ2-5, with D perhaps matching TRBD2 (5 bases). This CDR3 spans 16 amino acids. CDR1 and CDR2 from the germline V gene are SEHNR and FQNEAQ (reference sequence).

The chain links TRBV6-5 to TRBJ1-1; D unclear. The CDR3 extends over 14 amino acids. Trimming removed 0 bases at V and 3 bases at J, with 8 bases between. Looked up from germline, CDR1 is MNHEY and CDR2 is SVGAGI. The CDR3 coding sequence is TGTGCCAGCAGTTACTCGATTGGGTACACTGAAGCTTTCTTT. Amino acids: CASSYSIGYTEAFF.

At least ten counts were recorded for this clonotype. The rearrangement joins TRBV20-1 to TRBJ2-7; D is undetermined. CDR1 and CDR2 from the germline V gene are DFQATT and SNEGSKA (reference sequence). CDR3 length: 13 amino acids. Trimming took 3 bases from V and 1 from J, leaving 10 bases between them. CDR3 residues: CSASSPSSYEQYF. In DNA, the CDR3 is TGCAGTGCTAGTTCGCCTAGTTCCTACGAGCAGTACTTC.

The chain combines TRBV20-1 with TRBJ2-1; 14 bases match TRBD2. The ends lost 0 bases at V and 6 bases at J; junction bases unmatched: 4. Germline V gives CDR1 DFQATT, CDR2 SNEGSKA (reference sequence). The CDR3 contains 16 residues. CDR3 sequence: CSARDLTSGRANEQFF. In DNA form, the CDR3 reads TGCAGTGCTAGAGACCTGACTAGCGGGAGGGCCAATGAGCAGTTCTTC.

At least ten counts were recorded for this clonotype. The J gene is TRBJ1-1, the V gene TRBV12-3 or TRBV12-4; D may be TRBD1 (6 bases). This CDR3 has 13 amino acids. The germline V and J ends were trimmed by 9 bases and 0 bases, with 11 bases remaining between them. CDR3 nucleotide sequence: TGTGCCAGTTTGGGACAAATGAACACTGAAGCTTTCTTT. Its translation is CASLGQMNTEAFF.

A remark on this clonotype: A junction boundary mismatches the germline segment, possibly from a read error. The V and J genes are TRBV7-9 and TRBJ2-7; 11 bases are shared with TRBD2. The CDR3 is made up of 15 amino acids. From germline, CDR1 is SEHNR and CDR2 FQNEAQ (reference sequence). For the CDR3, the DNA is TGTGCCAGCAGCTCCGGGACTAGCGGTTCCTACGGGCAGTACTTC. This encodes CASSSGTSGSYGQYF.

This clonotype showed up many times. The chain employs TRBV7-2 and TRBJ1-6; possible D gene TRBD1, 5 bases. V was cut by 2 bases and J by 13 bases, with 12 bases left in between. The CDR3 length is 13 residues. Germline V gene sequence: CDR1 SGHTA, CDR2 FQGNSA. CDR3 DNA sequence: TGTGCCAGCAGCTTAATGAGGGGATCCCCCCTCCACTTT. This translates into CASSLMRGSPLHF.

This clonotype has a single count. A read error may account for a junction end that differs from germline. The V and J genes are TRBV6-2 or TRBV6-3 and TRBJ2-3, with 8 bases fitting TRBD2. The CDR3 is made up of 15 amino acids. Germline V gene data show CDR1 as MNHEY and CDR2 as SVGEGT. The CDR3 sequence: CAGSYAGLGGNTQYF. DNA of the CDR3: TGTGCCGGCAGTTACGCGGGACTAGGGGGAAATACGCAGTATTTT.

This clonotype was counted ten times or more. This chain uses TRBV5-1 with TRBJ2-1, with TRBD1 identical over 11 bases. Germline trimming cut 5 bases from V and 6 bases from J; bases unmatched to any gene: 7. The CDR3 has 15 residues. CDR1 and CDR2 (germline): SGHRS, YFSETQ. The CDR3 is CASRKAGTGGNEQFF. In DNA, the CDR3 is TGCGCCAGCAGAAAAGCCGGGACAGGGGGCAATGAGCAGTTCTTC.

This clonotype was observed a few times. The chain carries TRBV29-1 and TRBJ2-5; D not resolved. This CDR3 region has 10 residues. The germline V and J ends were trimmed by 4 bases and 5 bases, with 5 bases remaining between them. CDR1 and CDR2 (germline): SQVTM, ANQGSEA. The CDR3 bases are TGCAGCGTTGTACGCGAGACCCAGTACTTC. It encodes CSVVRETQYF.

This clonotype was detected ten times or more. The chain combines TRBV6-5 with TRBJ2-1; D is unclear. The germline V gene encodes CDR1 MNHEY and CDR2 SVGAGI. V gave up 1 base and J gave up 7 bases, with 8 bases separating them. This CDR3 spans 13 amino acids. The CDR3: CASSYYGSNEQFF. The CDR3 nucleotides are TGTGCCAGCAGTTACTACGGTTCAAATGAGCAGTTCTTC.

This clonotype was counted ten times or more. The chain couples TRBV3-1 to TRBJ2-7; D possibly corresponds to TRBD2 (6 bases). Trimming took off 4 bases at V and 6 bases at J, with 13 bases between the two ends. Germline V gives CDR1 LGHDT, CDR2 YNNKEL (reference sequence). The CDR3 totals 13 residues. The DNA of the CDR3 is TGTGCCAGCAGCCCCCTGATTAGCGGCGAGCAGTACTTC. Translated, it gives CASSPLISGEQYF.

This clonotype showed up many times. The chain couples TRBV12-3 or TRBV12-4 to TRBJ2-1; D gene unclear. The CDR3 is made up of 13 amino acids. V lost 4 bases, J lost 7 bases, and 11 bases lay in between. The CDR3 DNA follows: TGTGCCAGCAGTTCAGTGGGTCGGAATGAGCAGTTCTTC. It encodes CASSSVGRNEQFF.

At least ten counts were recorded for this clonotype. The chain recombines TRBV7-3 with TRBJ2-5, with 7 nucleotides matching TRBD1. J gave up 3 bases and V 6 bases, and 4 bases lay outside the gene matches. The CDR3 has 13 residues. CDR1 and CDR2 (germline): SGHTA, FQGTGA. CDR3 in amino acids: CASSTDREETQYF. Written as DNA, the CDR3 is TGTGCCAGCAGTACCGACAGGGAAGAGACCCAGTACTTC.

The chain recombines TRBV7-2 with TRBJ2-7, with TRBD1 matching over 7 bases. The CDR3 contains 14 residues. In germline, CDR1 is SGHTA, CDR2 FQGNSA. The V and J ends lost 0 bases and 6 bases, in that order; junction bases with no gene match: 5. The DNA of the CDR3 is TGTGCCAGCAGCTTAGCCTACAGGGGTTTCGAGCAGTACTTC. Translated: CASSLAYRGFEQYF.

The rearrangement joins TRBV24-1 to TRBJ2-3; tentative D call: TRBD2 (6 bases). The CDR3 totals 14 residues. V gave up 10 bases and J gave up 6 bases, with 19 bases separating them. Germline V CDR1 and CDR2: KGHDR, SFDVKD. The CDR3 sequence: CATDTGRTPDTQYF. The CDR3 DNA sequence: TGTGCCACTGACACCGGGAGAACTCCGGATACGCAGTATTTT.